This T cell receptor beta chain derives from a study of cytomegalovirus exposure and HLA in healthy donors. Germline CDR1 reads SGHRS; CDR2 reads YFSETQ. The CDR3 runs to 15 residues. The V and J ends lost 4 bases and 2 bases respectively, with 13 bases between them. The PCR ran on 60 Vbeta and 13 Jbeta primers. Clones were read by immunoSEQ multiplex PCR, and TCRdb kept only the in-frame ones, dropping some. The sample shows hundreds of thousands of clones, roughly 78% of them seen only once. The sequenced material came from PBMCs. The chain is built from TRBV5-1 and TRBJ1-5, with D hard to call. The sequence came from a boy aged 10-17 years in good health and CMV-seronegative. CDR3 in DNA: TGCGCCAGCAGCCCCAACCCGTCGGGCAATCAGCCCCAGCATTTT. It specifies CASSPNPSGNQPQHF.